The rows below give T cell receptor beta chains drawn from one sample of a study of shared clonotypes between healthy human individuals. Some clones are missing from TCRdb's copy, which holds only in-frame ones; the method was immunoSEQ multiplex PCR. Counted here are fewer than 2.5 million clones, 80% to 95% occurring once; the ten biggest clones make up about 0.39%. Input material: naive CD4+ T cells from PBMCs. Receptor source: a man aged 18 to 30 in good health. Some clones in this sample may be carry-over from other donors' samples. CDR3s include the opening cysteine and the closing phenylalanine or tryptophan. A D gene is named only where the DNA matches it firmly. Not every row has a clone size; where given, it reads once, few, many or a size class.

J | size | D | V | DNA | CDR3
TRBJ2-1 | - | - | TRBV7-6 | TGTGCCAGCAGTCGAGCCAGGCTATCTCGCAATGAGCAGTTCTTC | CASSRARLSRNEQFF
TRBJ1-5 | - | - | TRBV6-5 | TGTGCCAGCAGCAGATACAGAACAGGCGATCAGCCCCAGCATTTT | CASSRYRTGDQPQHF
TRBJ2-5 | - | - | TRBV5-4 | TGTGCCAGCAGCACTGCTAGCCCCGGAGGTAGGGCGGAGACCCAGTACTTC | CASSTASPGGRAETQYF
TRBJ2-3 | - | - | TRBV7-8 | TGTGCCAGCAGCCCAGGGGGCACAGATACGCAGTATTTT | CASSPGGTDTQYF
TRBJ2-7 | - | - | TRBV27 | TGTGCCAGCAAGACTGCCGGATATAGCGGAGGGACCTCCTACGAGCAGTACTTC | CASKTAGYSGGTSYEQYF
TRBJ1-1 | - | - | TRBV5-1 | TGCGCCAGCAGGTTCTCGTCCGGGGGATTGAACACTGAAGCTTTCTTT | CASRFSSGGLNTEAFF
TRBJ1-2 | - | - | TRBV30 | TGTGCCTGGAGTGTACCCTTCTCTGGCTACACCTTC | CAWSVPFSGYTF
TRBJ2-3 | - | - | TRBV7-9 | TGTGCCAGCAGCCCTTTCACAGATACGCAGTATTTT | CASSPFTDTQYF
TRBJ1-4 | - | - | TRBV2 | TGTGCCAGCATAGGTTTGGGCCTGGCGGAAAAACTGTTTTTT | CASIGLGLAEKLFF
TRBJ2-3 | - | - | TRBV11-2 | TGTGCCAGCAGCTTAGACCCGTTAACTAGCACAGATACGCAGTATTTT | CASSLDPLTSTDTQYF
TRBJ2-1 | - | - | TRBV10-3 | TGTGCCATCAGTGAGTTCCGAGCGGGCCTCTCCTACAATGAGCAGTTCTTC | CAISEFRAGLSYNEQFF
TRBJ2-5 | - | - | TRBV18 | TGTGCCAGCTCACCACCGAGGAAACAAGAGACCCAGTACTTC | CASSPPRKQETQYF
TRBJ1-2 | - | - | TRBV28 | TGTGCCAGCAGGGACCGAGCAACTGATGGCTACACCTTC | CASRDRATDGYTF
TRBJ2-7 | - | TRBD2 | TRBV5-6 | TGTGCCAGCAGCGGACAGGCGGGAGGGGGGCGACTCGGCGAGCAGTACTTC | CASSGQAGGGRLGEQYF
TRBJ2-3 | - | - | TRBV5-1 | TGCGCCAGCAGCTTGGGACAGAACACAGATACGCAGTATTTT | CASSLGQNTDTQYF
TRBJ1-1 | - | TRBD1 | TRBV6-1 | TGTGCCAGCAGTGCACCGGGACAGGGAACTGAAGCTTTCTTT | CASSAPGQGTEAFF
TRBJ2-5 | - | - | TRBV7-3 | TGTGCCAGCAGCTTATGGGGTACAGTTGGAGAGACCCAGTACTTC | CASSLWGTVGETQYF
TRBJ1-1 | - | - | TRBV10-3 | TGTGCCATCAGCGACGGGATGAACACTGAAGCTTTCTTT | CAISDGMNTEAFF
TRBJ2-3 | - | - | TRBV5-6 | TGTGCCAGCAGCTTGAGGGCCGACCCAAAAGGCGCAGATACGCAGTATTTT | CASSLRADPKGADTQYF
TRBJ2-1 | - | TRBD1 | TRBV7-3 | TGTGCCAGCAGCTGGCGACAGGGGGAGGCTGAGCAGTTCTTC | CASSWRQGEAEQFF
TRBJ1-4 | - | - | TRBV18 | TGTGCCAGCTCACCCTACAAGGTCGGGGGTACTAATGAAAAACTGTTTTTT | CASSPYKVGGTNEKLFF
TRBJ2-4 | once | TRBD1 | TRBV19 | TGTGCCAGCAAGGCCGGGGCGGGACAGGCCCCAGGCCTTCAGTACTTC | CASKAGAGQAPGLQYF
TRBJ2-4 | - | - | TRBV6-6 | TGTGCCAGCAGCCCCGGGACCACGGCTGTTCAGTACTTC | CASSPGTTAVQYF
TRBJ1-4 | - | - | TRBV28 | TGTGCCAGCAGTCCCCGCGCTAATGAAAAACTGTTTTTT | CASSPRANEKLFF
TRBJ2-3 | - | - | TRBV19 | TGTGCCAGTAGCACGCCCCGGGCCGATACGCAGTATTTT | CASSTPRADTQYF
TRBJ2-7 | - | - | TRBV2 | TGTGCCAGCGGGACCCTAAGCTACGAGCAGTACTTC | CASGTLSYEQYF